This entry lists 10 T cell receptor beta chains sequenced from one sample in a study of T-cell memory formation after mild COVID-19. MiXCR, applied by TCRdb to the 5' RACE reads, yields one record per CDR3 protein. The table lists under 300,000 distinct CDR3 sequences, about a sixth of them singletons. The sample consisted of PBMCs or a T cell subset sorted from them (not recorded which). These receptors came from a young man who had mild COVID-19 (a few samples of this study predate the infection). Cell type and time point are not known.

The gene calls are TRBV10-2 and TRBJ2-7; 10 bases agree with TRBD1. The CDR3 sequence is 13 residues long. Germline V CDR1 and CDR2: WSHSY, SAAADI. V lost 8 bases and J lost 4; bases outside the gene matches: 5. The chain's CDR3 is CASSGTGVYEQYF. CDR3 bases: TGCGCCAGCTCCGGGACAGGGGTATACGAGCAGTACTTC.

This clonotype was seen ten or more times. Here the CDR3 reads CASSLGNLRGYTF. The CDR3 DNA is TGCGCCAGCAGCCTAGGAAATCTCCGTGGCTACACCTTC. The chain is built from TRBV4-3 and TRBJ1-2; D gene uncertain. This CDR3 is built from 13 residues. From germline, CDR1 is LGHNA and CDR2 YSLEER. Trimming removed 4 bases at V and 7 bases at J, with 13 bases between.

This chain connects TRBV7-9 to TRBJ1-1; D unclear. CDR1 is SEHNR and CDR2 is FQNEAQ in the germline V gene (reference sequence). V lost 3 bases, J lost 1 base, and 9 bases lay in between. The CDR3 totals 14 residues. CDR3 nucleotides: TGTGCCAGCAGCTTGACGGTTACGAACACTGAAGCTTTCTTT. Translation gives CASSLTVTNTEAFF.

The chain recombines TRBV5-5 with TRBJ2-2; D is possibly TRBD1 (6 bases). Trimming took off 6 bases at V and 0 bases at J, with 18 bases between the two ends. The CDR3 contains 17 residues. From germline, CDR1 is SGHKS and CDR2 YYEKEE (reference sequence). The CDR3 DNA follows: TGTGCCAGCAAGGGTCAGGGGCCCTCCGCGAACACCGGGGAGCTGTTTTTT. Translation: CASKGQGPSANTGELFF.

This clonotype turned up a few times. The genes are TRBV6-2 or TRBV6-3 and TRBJ1-2; TRBD1 matches 9 bases. The CDR3 is 14 residues long. Germline loops: CDR1 MNHEY, CDR2 SVGEGT. Germline trimming cut 6 bases from V and 0 bases from J; bases unmatched to any gene: 2. The CDR3 DNA reads TGTGCCAGCAGGAGACAGGGGGCTAACTATGGCTACACCTTC. Translated, it gives CASRRQGANYGYTF.

The chain carries TRBV28 and TRBJ2-5; 8 bases are shared with TRBD2. Germline loops: CDR1 MDHEN, CDR2 SYDVKM. There are 14 residues in the CDR3. J was trimmed by 7 bases and V by 3 bases; bases with no gene match: 7. The DNA for the CDR3 is TGTGCCAGCAGTTTTAGCGGGGACCTAGGGACCCAGTACTTC. The encoded protein is CASSFSGDLGTQYF.

Here the CDR3 reads CATRGTGTYEQYV. The CDR3 bases are TGTGCCACCCGGGGGACGGGGACCTACGAGCAGTACGTC. This sequence joins TRBV6-2 or TRBV6-3 and TRBJ2-7; tentative D call: TRBD2 (6 bases). The CDR3 has 13 amino acids. Germline V gives CDR1 MNHEY, CDR2 SVGEGT. V lost 10 bases and J 2 bases, leaving 15 bases between the germline ends.

This chain links TRBV25-1 with TRBJ1-3, with a tentative D call TRBD1 (6 bases). CDR3 length: 15 amino acids. Trimming removed 3 bases from V and 2 bases from J, with 11 bases in between. Germline CDR1 is MGHDK and CDR2 is SYGVNS. In nucleotides, the CDR3 is TGTGCCAGCAGTGAGCAGGGGTGGGCTGGAAACACCATATATTTT. Its translation is CASSEQGWAGNTIYF.

This clonotype was seen only a few times. The rearrangement uses TRBV9 and TRBJ2-3, with 9 bases fitting TRBD2. This CDR3 comprises 16 residues. V lost 3 bases and J lost 1; bases outside the gene matches: 6. The germline CDR1 and CDR2 sequences are SGDLS and YYNGEE. Here the CDR3 reads CASSERIAGGTDTQYF. DNA for the CDR3: TGTGCCAGCAGCGAGAGGATAGCGGGGGGCACAGATACGCAGTATTTT. The full variable domain, its missing parts supplied by reference TRBV9 and TRBJ2-3, is DSGVTQTPKHLITATGQRVTLRCSPRSGDLSVYWYQQSLDQGLQFLIQYYNGEERAKGNILERFSAQQFPDLHSELNLSSLELGDSALYFCASSERIAGGTDTQYFGPGTRLTVL.

A few counts support this clonotype. The V gene is TRBV7-2, the J gene TRBJ2-5; 7 nucleotides agree with TRBD1. With 1 base clipped from V and 5 bases from J, the junction kept 4 bases outside the gene matches. Germline CDR1 is SGHTA and CDR2 is FQGNSA. The CDR3 contains 14 residues. The CDR3 bases are TGTGCCAGCAGCTTAGACAGGGGATGGGAGACCCAGTACTTC. This codes for CASSLDRGWETQYF.